This T cell receptor beta chain was captured by sequencing in a study of identical twins. Findings of the study overall: High-abundance cord blood beta clonotypes had fewer insertions; memory repertoires showed none.

Unique molecular identifiers were present on cDNA, and template switching added a universal primer site. TCRdb reanalysed the 5' RACE reads using MiXCR and keeps one entry per CDR3 protein. This table holds approximately 300,000 distinct CDR3 sequences, 8% to 9.5% found once. This clonotype occurred many times. Its antigen is currently unknown. The same sample was also used in a study of yellow fever vaccine responses in identical twins.

This TCR was sampled from a young woman in good health. Material for sequencing was CD8+ T cells sorted from blood.

In nucleotides, the CDR3 is TGTGCCAGCAGCTTAGGGAGGTCGGGACAGCCCTACGAGCAGTACTTC. Its translation is CASSLGRSGQPYEQYF. The chain couples TRBV7-9 to TRBJ2-7; 7 positions match TRBD1. V lost 1 base, J lost 2 bases, and 8 bases stayed unmatched. Germline V gene sequence: CDR1 SEHNR, CDR2 FQNEAQ (reference sequence). CDR3 length: 16 amino acids.